The next 18 T cell receptor beta chains were all read from a single sample in a study of cytomegalovirus exposure and HLA in healthy donors. PCR employed 60 Vbeta and 13 Jbeta primers. The protocol was immunoSEQ multiplex PCR, while the TCRdb copy is restricted to in-frame clones and leaves out a portion. The table records some 40,000 clones, 74% of them present only once. The sample comprised PBMCs. The receptors were sampled from a man between 25 and 39 years old in good health and CMV-seronegative.

This clone has a single count. The chain recombines TRBV4-1 with TRBJ2-5; D is ambiguous. The closer fit of TRBJ2-7 to the DNA end suggests the J call may be wrong. CDR1 and CDR2 (germline): MGHRA, YSYEKL. The CDR3 has 13 residues. CDR3 sequence reads: CASSPRLNYEQYF. The CDR3 region has the DNA TGCGCCAGCAGCCCTAGGCTCAACTACGAGCAGTACTTC.

This clone was seen repeatedly, ten times or more. The V gene is TRBV6-1, the J gene TRBJ1-5, with D tentatively TRBD1 (6 bases). Trimming took 1 base from V and 2 from J, leaving 9 bases between them. The CDR3 is 15 amino acids. Germline CDR1 MNHNS, CDR2 SASEGT. The CDR3 DNA sequence: TGTGCCAGCAGTGAAGAAGGGGGGGGCAATCAGCCCCAGCATTTT. Protein product: CASSEEGGGNQPQHF.

This clone was observed once. The CDR3 sequence: CASSLPDRFAKAFF. The CDR3 DNA is TGTGCCAGCAGCTTACCCGACAGGTTCGCTAAAGCTTTCTTT. The chain has TRBV11-2 and TRBJ1-1; TRBD1 might be the D (6 bases). V gave up 2 bases and J gave up 9 bases, with 16 bases separating them. Germline V CDR1 and CDR2: SGHAT, FQNNGV. The CDR3 is made up of 14 amino acids.

The V and J genes are TRBV18 and TRBJ1-5, with 10 bases matching TRBD1. This CDR3 contains 15 residues. CDR1 and CDR2 (germline): KGHSH, LQKENI. V shed 5 bases and J 6 bases; nucleotides not matched to a gene: 7. DNA of the CDR3: TGTGCCAGCTCAACCGGGACAGGGGTTTTTCAGCCCCAGCATTTT. Encoded protein: CASSTGTGVFQPQHF.

V usage is TRBV29-1 and J usage is TRBJ1-4; TRBD1 is a possible D gene (6 bases). In germline, CDR1 is SQVTM, CDR2 ANQGSEA. Trimming left V 6 bases short and J 8 bases short, with 16 bases between. The CDR3 spans 13 residues. The CDR3 protein is CSVIQGVREKLFF. CDR3 DNA: TGCAGCGTGATACAGGGTGTACGGGAAAAACTGTTTTTT.

The chain has TRBV29-1 and TRBJ1-2, with D possibly matching TRBD1 (6 bases). V dropped 5 bases and J dropped 6 bases, with 13 bases sitting between them. The CDR3 runs to 12 residues. Germline assignment: CDR1 SQVTM and CDR2 ANQGSEA. The CDR3 nucleotides are TGCAGCGTTCTTGGGGGCAAGGATGGCTACACCTTC. Translated: CSVLGGKDGYTF.

This sequence joins TRBV6-5 and TRBJ1-1, with 9 bases fitting TRBD1. CDR1 MNHEY and CDR2 SVGAGI come from the germline V gene. The J segment lost 4 bases and the V segment lost 6 bases, leaving 3 bases of the junction unmatched. This CDR3 is 13 amino acids long. The CDR3 spells CASSLQGATEAFF. The CDR3 DNA sequence: TGTGCCAGCAGCCTACAGGGGGCCACTGAAGCTTTCTTT.

This chain links TRBV6-4 with TRBJ2-2, with 10 bases lining up with TRBD1. The CDR3 extends over 15 amino acids. From germline, CDR1 is MRHNA and CDR2 SNTAGT. The trim removed 8 bases at V and 2 bases at J, leaving 5 bases unmatched. The CDR3 sequence is CASGLTGGNTGELFF. CDR3 coding DNA: TGTGCCAGCGGACTGACAGGGGGCAACACCGGGGAGCTGTTTTTT.

V and J are TRBV6-5 and TRBJ1-2; 7 bases agree with TRBD1. This CDR3 has 15 residues. V was pared by 6 bases and J by 4 bases, with 11 bases of the junction left unmatched. From germline, CDR1 is MNHEY and CDR2 SVGAGI. In DNA, the CDR3 is TGTGCCAGCAGACGCGACAGGGAAACTACCTATGGCTACACCTTC. It specifies CASRRDRETTYGYTF.

The sample holds one count of this clone. The genes are TRBV9 and TRBJ2-1; 10 nucleotides align to TRBD2. V was clipped by 2 bases and J by 4 bases; unmatched bases: 3. Germline CDR1 is SGDLS and CDR2 is YYNGEE. CDR3 size: 15 residues. CDR3 in amino acids: CASSVGTSDYNEQFF. For the CDR3, the DNA is TGTGCCAGCAGCGTTGGGACTAGCGATTACAATGAGCAGTTCTTC.

This chain joins TRBV18 and TRBJ2-2; maybe TRBD2 (7 bases). CDR1 and CDR2 (germline): KGHSH, LQKENI. This CDR3 is built from 16 residues. V was trimmed by 3 bases and J by 7 bases, leaving 18 bases between them. The CDR3 sequence: CASSPPPRGGGGELFF. DNA of the CDR3: TGTGCCAGCTCACCCCCCCCTAGGGGGGGTGGCGGGGAGCTGTTTTTT.

This clone was counted a few times. The J gene is TRBJ2-2, the V gene TRBV5-1; 9 bases align to TRBD1. V shed 7 bases and J 4 bases; nucleotides not matched to a gene: 20. The CDR3 is 19 residues long. In germline, CDR1 is SGHRS, CDR2 YFSETQ. DNA for the CDR3: TGCGCCAGCTCCCCAGACTCGGACAGGGGTCGAAGGAGCACCGGGGAGCTGTTTTTT. As protein: CASSPDSDRGRRSTGELFF.

The chain carries TRBV29-1 and TRBJ1-1; 7 bases are a match to TRBD1. The CDR3 has 13 amino acids. Germline CDR1 SQVTM, CDR2 ANQGSEA. With 5 bases clipped from V and 1 base from J, the junction kept 4 bases outside the gene matches. The CDR3 is CSVRGTANTEAFF. The CDR3 DNA follows: TGCAGCGTTCGCGGGACAGCGAACACTGAAGCTTTCTTT.

The chain links TRBV28 to TRBJ1-2; 9 nucleotides line up with TRBD1. J was trimmed by 3 bases and V by 7 bases; bases with no gene match: 6. Per germline, CDR1 MDHEN and CDR2 SYDVKM. CDR3 length: 14 amino acids. For the CDR3, the DNA is TGTGCCAGCAAAGGACAGGGGCTCTACTATGGCTACACCTTC. Translating gives CASKGQGLYYGYTF.

The chain joins TRBV27 to TRBJ1-1, with TRBD1 identical over 10 bases. This CDR3 has 14 amino acids. CDR1 MNHEY and CDR2 SMNVEV come from the germline V gene (reference sequence). V lost 6 bases to trimming and J lost 4 bases; unmatched junction nucleotides: 5. In DNA form, the CDR3 reads TGTGCCAGCAGCGCTGGGACAGGGGTCACTGAAGCTTTCTTT. Amino acids: CASSAGTGVTEAFF.

V and J are TRBV2 and TRBJ2-3; 9 bases are a match to TRBD2. Trimming at V came to 4 bases and at J to 2 bases, leaving 16 bases not matched to a gene. Germline V CDR1 and CDR2: SNHLY, FYNNEI. There are 19 residues in the CDR3. The CDR3 sequence: CASSGASGGPELFTDTQYF. The CDR3 DNA reads TGTGCCAGCAGTGGGGCCAGCGGGGGGCCCGAACTCTTCACAGATACGCAGTATTTT.

This clone has only a few counts. V usage is TRBV28 and J usage is TRBJ1-1, with no clear D. Germline assignment: CDR1 MDHEN and CDR2 SYDVKM. V gave up 1 base and J gave up 4 bases, with 7 bases separating them. This CDR3 spans 13 amino acids. For the CDR3, the DNA is TGTGCCAGCAGTTTATCGGTGTCCACTGAAGCTTTCTTT. Its protein product is CASSLSVSTEAFF.

The chain uses TRBV6-5 and TRBJ1-2; weak D call: TRBD1 (6 bases). Germline V gene sequence: CDR1 MNHEY, CDR2 SVGAGI. The ends were cut back, 7 bases at V and 6 bases at J, with 15 bases in the middle. There are 13 residues in the CDR3. The CDR3 sequence is CASNPTGRDGYTF. For the CDR3, the DNA is TGTGCCAGCAACCCAACAGGGAGGGATGGCTACACCTTC.